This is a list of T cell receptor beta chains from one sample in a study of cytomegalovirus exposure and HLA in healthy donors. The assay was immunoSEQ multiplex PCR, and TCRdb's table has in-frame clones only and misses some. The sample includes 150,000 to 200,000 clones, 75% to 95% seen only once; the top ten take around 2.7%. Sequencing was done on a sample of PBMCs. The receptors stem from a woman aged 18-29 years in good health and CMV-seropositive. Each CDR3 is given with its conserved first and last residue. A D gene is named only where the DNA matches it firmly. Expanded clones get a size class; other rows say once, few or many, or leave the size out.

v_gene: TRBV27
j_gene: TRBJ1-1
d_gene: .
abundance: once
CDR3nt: TGTGCCAGCAGTGCCTTACTCGAGGGGGGGGAGGGCACTGAAGCTTTCTTT
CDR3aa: CASSALLEGGEGTEAFF

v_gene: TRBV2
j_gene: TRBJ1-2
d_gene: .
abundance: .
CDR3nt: TGTGCCAGCAGTGAAGCTATGACAGCTTCTAACTATGGCTACACCTTC
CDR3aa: CASSEAMTASNYGYTF

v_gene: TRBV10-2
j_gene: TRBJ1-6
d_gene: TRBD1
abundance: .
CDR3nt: TGCGCCAGCAGTACGGTCTCGGGACAGGGAAGCGGTTCACCCCTCCACTTT
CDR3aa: CASSTVSGQGSGSPLHF

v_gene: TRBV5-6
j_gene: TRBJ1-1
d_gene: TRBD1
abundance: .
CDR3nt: TGTGCCAGCAGCTTGGGGACAGGGATGAACACTGAAGCTTTCTTT
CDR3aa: CASSLGTGMNTEAFF

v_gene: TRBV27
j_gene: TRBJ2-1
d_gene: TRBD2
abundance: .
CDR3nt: TGTGCCAGCAGGGCGGGGGGATCCTACAATGAGCAGTTCTTC
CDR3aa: CASRAGGSYNEQFF

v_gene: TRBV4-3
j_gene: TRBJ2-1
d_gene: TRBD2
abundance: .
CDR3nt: TGCGCCAGCAGCCAAGATCGGGGACTAGCGGGAGCCAATGAGCAGTTCTTC
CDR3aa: CASSQDRGLAGANEQFF

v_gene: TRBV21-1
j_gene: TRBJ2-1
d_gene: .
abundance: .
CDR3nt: TGTGCCAGCAGCAATAGCGGGAGGACATACAATGAGCAGTTCTTC
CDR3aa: CASSNSGRTYNEQFF

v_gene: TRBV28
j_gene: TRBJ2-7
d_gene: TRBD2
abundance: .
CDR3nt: TGTGCCAGCAGTCCCCTTGATAGGACTAGCTCCTACGAGCAGTACTTC
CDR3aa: CASSPLDRTSSYEQYF

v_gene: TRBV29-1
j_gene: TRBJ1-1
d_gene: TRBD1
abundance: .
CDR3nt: TGCAGCGTGGGCAGGGGGGTGAACACTGAAGCTTTCTTT
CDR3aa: CSVGRGVNTEAFF

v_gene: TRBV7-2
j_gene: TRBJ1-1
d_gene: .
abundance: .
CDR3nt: TGTGCCAGCAGCTTAGACGGACTGACTGAAGCTTTCTTT
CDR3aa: CASSLDGLTEAFF

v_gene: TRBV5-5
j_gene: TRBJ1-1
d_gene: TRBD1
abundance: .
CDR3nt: TGTGCCAGCAGCTTGGGCTCAGGGGGCACTGAAGCTTTCTTT
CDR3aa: CASSLGSGGTEAFF

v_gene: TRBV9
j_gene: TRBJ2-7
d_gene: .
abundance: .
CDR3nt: TGTGCCAGCAGCTCCCCTGGCAGCTCCTACGAGCAGTACTTC
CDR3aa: CASSSPGSSYEQYF

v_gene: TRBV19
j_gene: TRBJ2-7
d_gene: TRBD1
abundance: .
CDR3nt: TGTGCCAGTAGCCTCGGACAGGGAGACGAGCAGTACTTC
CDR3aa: CASSLGQGDEQYF

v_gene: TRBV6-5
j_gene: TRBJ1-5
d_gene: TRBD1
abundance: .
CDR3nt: TGTGCCAGCATTCTCACAGGGGGCATTCAGCCCCAGCATTTT
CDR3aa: CASILTGGIQPQHF

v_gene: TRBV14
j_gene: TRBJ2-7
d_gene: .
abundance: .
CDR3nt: TGTGCCAGCAGTCGTTTAATCAGGGTCCACGAGCAGTACTTC
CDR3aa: CASSRLIRVHEQYF

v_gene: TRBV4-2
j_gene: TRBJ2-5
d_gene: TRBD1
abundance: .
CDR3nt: TGTGCCAGCAGCCGCCCCGACAGGGTGGATCAGACCCAGTACTTC
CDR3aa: CASSRPDRVDQTQYF

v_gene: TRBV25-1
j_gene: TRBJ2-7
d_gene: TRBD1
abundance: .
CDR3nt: TGTGCCAGCAGTGATTTCCGGGGACAGGGGTACGAGCAGTACTTC
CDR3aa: CASSDFRGQGYEQYF

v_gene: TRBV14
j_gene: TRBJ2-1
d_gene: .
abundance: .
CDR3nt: TGTGCCAGCAGCCATCGAGGTGGGGGGGCCGATGAGCAGTTCTTC
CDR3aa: CASSHRGGGADEQFF

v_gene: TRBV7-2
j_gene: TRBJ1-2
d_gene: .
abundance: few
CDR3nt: TGTGCCAGCAGCTTAGAGCCGACAGGCTATGGCTACACCTTC
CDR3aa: CASSLEPTGYGYTF

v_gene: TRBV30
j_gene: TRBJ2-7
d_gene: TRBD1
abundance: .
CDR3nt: TGTGCCTGGAGGGACACCCGGGACAGGCGCGAGCAGTACTTC
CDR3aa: CAWRDTRDRREQYF

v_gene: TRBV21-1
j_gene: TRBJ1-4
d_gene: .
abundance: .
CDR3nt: TGTGCCAGCAGCAAAGCGGTTCTAGACTTCATCCAGCGCCCAACTAATGAAAAACTGTTTTTT
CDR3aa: CASSKAVLDFIQRPTNEKLFF

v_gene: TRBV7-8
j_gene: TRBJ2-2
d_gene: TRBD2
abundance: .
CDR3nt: TGTGCCAGCAGCTCTGCTAGATGGACTAGCGGGATAGGTACCGGGGAGCTGTTTTTT
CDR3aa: CASSSARWTSGIGTGELFF

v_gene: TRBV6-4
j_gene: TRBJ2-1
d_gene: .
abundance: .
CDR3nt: TGTGCCAGCAGGATACTAGCAACACCCTCAGAGGACAACATCAATGAGCAGTTCTTC
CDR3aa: CASRILATPSEDNINEQFF

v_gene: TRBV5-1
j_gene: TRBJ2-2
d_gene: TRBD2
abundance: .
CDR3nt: TGCGCCAGCGCCGTCTTGGGACTAGCGGGAGGAAACGGGGAGCTGTTTTTT
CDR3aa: CASAVLGLAGGNGELFF

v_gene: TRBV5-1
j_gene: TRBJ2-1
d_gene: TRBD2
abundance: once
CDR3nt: TGCGCCAGCAGCTTGGCTAGCGGGGGTTTCTACAATGAGCAGTTCTTC
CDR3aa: CASSLASGGFYNEQFF

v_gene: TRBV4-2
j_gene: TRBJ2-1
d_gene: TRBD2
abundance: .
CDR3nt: TGTGCCAGCAGCCAAGGGGGGAGCGGGGTCCGCTACAATGAGCAGTTCTTC
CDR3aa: CASSQGGSGVRYNEQFF

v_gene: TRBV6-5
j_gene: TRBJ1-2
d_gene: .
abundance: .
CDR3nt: TGTGCCACCCTTTACTATGGCTACACCTTC
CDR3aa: CATLYYGYTF

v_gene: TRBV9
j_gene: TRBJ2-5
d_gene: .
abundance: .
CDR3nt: TGTGCCAGCAGCGGCCGGGAGGAGACCCAGTACTTC
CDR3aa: CASSGREETQYF

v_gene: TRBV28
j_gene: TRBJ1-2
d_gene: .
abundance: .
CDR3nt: TGTGCCAGCAGTCCCGCGTGGTTTGGCTACACCTTC
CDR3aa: CASSPAWFGYTF

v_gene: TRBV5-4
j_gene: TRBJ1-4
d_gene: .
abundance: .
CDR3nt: TGTGCCAGCAGCTTGGACAGAAGAGATGAAAAACTGTTTTTT
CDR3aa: CASSLDRRDEKLFF

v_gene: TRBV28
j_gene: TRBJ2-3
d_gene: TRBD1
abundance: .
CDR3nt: TGTGCCAGCAGTCGGGACAGGGTAATGGATACGCAGTATTTT
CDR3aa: CASSRDRVMDTQYF

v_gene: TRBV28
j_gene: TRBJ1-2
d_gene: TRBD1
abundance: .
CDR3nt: TGTGCCAGCCTAAAGACAGGGGGCAACTATGGCTACACCTTC
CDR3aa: CASLKTGGNYGYTF

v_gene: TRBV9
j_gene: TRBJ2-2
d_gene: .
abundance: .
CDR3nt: TGTGCCACCTCGCAGGGGTCCGGGGAGCTGTTTTTT
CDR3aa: CATSQGSGELFF

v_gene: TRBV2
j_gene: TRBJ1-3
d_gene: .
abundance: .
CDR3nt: TGTGCCAGCAGTATGGCTAGCTCTGGAAACACCATATATTTT
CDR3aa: CASSMASSGNTIYF

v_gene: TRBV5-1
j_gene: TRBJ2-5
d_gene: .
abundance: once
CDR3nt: TGCGCCAGCAGCTTGGCTCCAGGGGAAGGGACCCAGTACTTC
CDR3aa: CASSLAPGEGTQYF